Below, one TCR beta chain is given with its context. Its cognate antigen has yet to be identified. Per-nucleotide qualities are absent, and no much larger clonotype sits a single base away. This sample was included in a study of blood T cell repertoires in COVID-19 (dated by TCRdb to the early 2020s). Regarding the research as a whole: Samples from collaborators originated in the United States, Italy and Spain and spanned both the acute and convalescent phases of COVID-19. The material from the prospective study consisted of cDNA or gDNA derived from T cells, B-cell-depleted T cells, or PBMCs. The dataset comprised deeply sampled blood TCRbeta repertoires from subjects exposed to, actively infected with, or recovered from COVID-19. The repertoires were released in a freely available public database intended as a resource for research on the immune response to SARS-CoV-2. Samples were obtained from the ongoing ImmuneRACE study (first 160 participants) and from over a thousand subjects provided by 6 global collaborators. The sample metadata nearly always contained a de-identified subject ID, COVID-19 status, age in years and sex. Where available, HLA class I and class II types were obtained from metadata supplied by the sample provider rather than from assay-based typing. The research as a whole found: How much clinical and demographic metadata was included differed by source and by participant, and the metadata was provided uncurated.

TCRbeta CDR3 regions were amplified from genomic DNA by means of the immunoSEQ Assay, a bias-controlled multiplex PCR. The source study handled its data this way. Within the assay, amplification of reference gene primers was used to estimate how many nucleated cells each sample contained. To quantify the absolute abundance of each unique TCRbeta CDR3 rearrangement, sequence reads were collapsed and filtered. For each sample, productive Simpson clonality was calculated as the square root of Simpson's diversity index across productive rearrangements. What TCRdb holds here is the immuneACCESS table cut down to in-frame rearrangements. Part of the clones is not present; checked against another copy, under half of the missing clones reflect an unresolved V gene, and the others are unexplained. V and J calls and clone size follow that table, whereas D and trimming were derived from the DNA. The sample data list fewer than 250,000 clones, and about 82% of these were observed just once. The biggest ten clones account for approximately 9% of the sample.

CDR1 and CDR2 were assigned from the germline V gene as SGHAT and FQNNGV. The trim is 2 bases for V and 5 bases for J, with a gap of 4 bases between the germline ends. The CDR3 runs 11 residues from the cysteine to the phenylalanine. Of all the DNA, just the CDR3 is kept, 33 bases in frame from base 1. Participants in the prospective study were enrolled through a virtual design, were aged about 18 to 90 years, and lived in approximately 25 United States geographic areas. In the prospective study, participants were assigned to cohorts based on the clinical history participants reported in a screening survey and a study questionnaire. Mobile phlebotomists in the prospective study collected whole blood, serum and a nasopharyngeal or oropharyngeal swab from every participant. Additional blood draws and questionnaires over an approximately two-month period could optionally be provided by prospective study participants. Blood samples from the prospective study were shipped frozen or at room temperature prior to DNA extraction.

The sequence came from a woman aged 45 to 65 with acute COVID-19. The sample comprised PBMCs or T cells enriched from blood (not recorded which). Recombination linked TRBV11-2 to TRBJ2-7, with the D segment identity uncertain. The bases read TGTGCCAGCAGCTTACTTAACGAGCAGTACTTC. Its translation is CASSLLNEQYF. Where the CDR3 stops, the reference TRBV11-2 and TRBJ2-7 genes take over; the full variable domain is EAGVAQSPRYKIIEKRQSVAFWCNPISGHATLYWYQQILGQGPKLLIQFQNNGVVDDSQLPKDRFSAERLKGVDSTLKIQPAKLEDSAVYLCASSLLNEQYFGPGTRLTVT.